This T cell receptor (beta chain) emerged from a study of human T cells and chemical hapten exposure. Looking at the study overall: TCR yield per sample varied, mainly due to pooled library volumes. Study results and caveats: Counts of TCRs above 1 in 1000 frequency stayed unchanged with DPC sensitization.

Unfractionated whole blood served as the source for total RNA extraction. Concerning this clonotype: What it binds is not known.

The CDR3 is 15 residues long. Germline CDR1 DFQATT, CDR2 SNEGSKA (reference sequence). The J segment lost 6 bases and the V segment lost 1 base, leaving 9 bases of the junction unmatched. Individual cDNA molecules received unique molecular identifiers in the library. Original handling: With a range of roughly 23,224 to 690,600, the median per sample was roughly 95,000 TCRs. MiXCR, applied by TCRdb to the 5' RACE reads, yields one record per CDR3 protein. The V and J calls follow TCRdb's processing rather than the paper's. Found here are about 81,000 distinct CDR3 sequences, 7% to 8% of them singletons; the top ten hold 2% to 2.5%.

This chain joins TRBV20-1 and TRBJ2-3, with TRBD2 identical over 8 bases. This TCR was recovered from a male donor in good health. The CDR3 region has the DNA TGCAGTGCTAGAGCCCAGGTCGGGAGGGATGATACGCAGTATTTT. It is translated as CSARAQVGRDDTQYF.